This TCR beta chain is drawn from a study of blood T cell repertoires in COVID-19. Profiled with immunoSEQ multiplex PCR; TCRdb holds only in-frame clones, not every one. Of about 200,000 clones in the sample, about 77% were seen once. The CDR3 length is 11 residues. In germline, CDR1 is SGDLS, CDR2 YYNGEE. The V end was cut by 3 bases, the J end by 8 bases, with 5 bases between. Sequencing was performed on peripheral blood. The sequence was collected from a woman of 80 years or more with active or convalescent COVID-19. This chain links TRBV9 with TRBJ2-2; D is uncertain. CDR3 DNA sequence: TGTGCCAGCAGCGCACAGGGGGAGCTGTTTTTT. Its protein product is CASSAQGELFF.